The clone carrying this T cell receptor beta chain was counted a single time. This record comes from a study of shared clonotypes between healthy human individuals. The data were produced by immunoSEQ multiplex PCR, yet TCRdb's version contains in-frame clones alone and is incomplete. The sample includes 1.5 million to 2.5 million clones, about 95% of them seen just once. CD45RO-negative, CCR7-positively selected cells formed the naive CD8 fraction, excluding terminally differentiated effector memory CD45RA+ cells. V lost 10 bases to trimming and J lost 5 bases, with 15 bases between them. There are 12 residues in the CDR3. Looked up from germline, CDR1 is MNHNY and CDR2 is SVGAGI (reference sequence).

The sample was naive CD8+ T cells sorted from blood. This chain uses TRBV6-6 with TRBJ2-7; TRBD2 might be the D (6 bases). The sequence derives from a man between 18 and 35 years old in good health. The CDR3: CATKEGTHEQYF. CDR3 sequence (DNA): TGTGCCACTAAGGAGGGGACGCACGAGCAGTACTTC.